This is a list of T cell receptor beta chains from one sample in a study of T cell changes during pregnancy in multiple sclerosis. Clones were read by immunoSEQ multiplex PCR, and TCRdb kept only the in-frame ones, dropping some. The top ten clones hold approximately 4.1% of a sample with 34,000 or so clones, around 90% of them seen once. The source material was CD8+ T cells from peripheral blood mononuclear cells, sampled after pregnancy. Receptors were obtained from a female donor with multiple sclerosis, enrolled in a pregnancy study. The CDR3 runs from the conserved cysteine through the conserved F or W. The order of the fields is D gene, J gene, V gene, clone size, CDR3 DNA, CDR3 protein. A D gene is named only where the DNA matches it firmly. A clone size is listed for some rows: how often the clone was seen (once, few, many), or a class if it is expanded.

- | TRBJ1-1 | TRBV13 | - | TGTGCCAGCAGCGCCCAGGGGCTGAACACTGAAGCTTTCTTT | CASSAQGLNTEAFF
TRBD1 | TRBJ1-6 | TRBV9 | once | TGTGCCAGCAGCGTAGGGGACAGGGGGTATAATTCACCCCTCCACTTT | CASSVGDRGYNSPLHF
TRBD1 | TRBJ2-2 | TRBV19 | - | TGTGCCAGTAAAGACAGGGGGAACACCGGGGAGCTGTTTTTT | CASKDRGNTGELFF
TRBD1 | TRBJ1-2 | TRBV27 | - | TGTGCCAGCAGTCCTGGCGGAGGGGGCGCCTGGGGCTACACCTTC | CASSPGGGGAWGYTF
- | TRBJ2-3 | TRBV9 | - | TGTGCCAGCAGCGTAGGCGGGGCCGAGACAGATACGCAGTATTTT | CASSVGGAETDTQYF
TRBD1 | TRBJ2-7 | TRBV9 | once | TGTGCCAGCAGCCAGGGACAGAAGTACGAGCAGTACTTC | CASSQGQKYEQYF
- | TRBJ2-3 | TRBV9 | - | TGTGCCAGCAGCGTATCCGGGGGAGCAGATACGCAGTATTTT | CASSVSGGADTQYF
TRBD2 | TRBJ2-7 | TRBV6-5 | - | TGTGCCAGCAGTCCAACTAGCGGGGGGCGGGAGCAGTACTTC | CASSPTSGGREQYF
- | TRBJ2-1 | TRBV6-6 | - | TGTGCCAGCAGTTACTCGTTGGCAGGGCTAAATGAGCAGTTCTTC | CASSYSLAGLNEQFF
TRBD1 | TRBJ2-7 | TRBV9 | - | TGTGCCAGCAGCGACCCGGGACAGCCTTTGGAGCAGTACTTC | CASSDPGQPLEQYF
- | TRBJ1-2 | TRBV5-4 | - | TGTGCCAGCAGCCCACCCTTTTCGGAGCGCGGCTACACCTTC | CASSPPFSERGYTF
- | TRBJ1-1 | TRBV9 | - | TGTGCCAGCAGCCCTCCCTACCAGAACACTGAAGCTTTCTTT | CASSPPYQNTEAFF
- | TRBJ2-3 | TRBV4-3 | - | TGCGCCAGCAGCCACCAGGGGATCACAGATACGCAGTATTTT | CASSHQGITDTQYF
TRBD2 | TRBJ2-1 | TRBV9 | - | TGTGCCAGCAGCGTAGGTTCCAGCGGGGGCAATGAGCAGTTCTTC | CASSVGSSGGNEQFF
- | TRBJ1-5 | TRBV11-2 | - | TGTGCCAGCAGCTCTAGGCGCAATCAGCCCCAGCATTTT | CASSSRRNQPQHF
TRBD1 | TRBJ1-1 | TRBV9 | - | TGTGCCAGCAGCGTAGGGACAGGGGGCACTGAAGCTTTCTTT | CASSVGTGGTEAFF
- | TRBJ2-1 | TRBV12-5 | - | TGTGCTAGTGCCTCCCCCCTTGACGGGAATGAGCAGTTCTTC | CASASPLDGNEQFF
- | TRBJ2-7 | TRBV5-5 | once | TGTGCCAGCAGTACCGATTGGGGGCTACTCTACGAGCAGTACTTC | CASSTDWGLLYEQYF
TRBD2 | TRBJ2-1 | TRBV7-6 | once | TGTGCCAGCAGCCACCGGGGACTAGCGGGGGGGAGCTCCTACAATGAGCAGTTCTTC | CASSHRGLAGGSSYNEQFF
TRBD2 | TRBJ2-7 | TRBV6-6 | - | TGTGCCAGCAGTTACGGCGCGGGGGGCCTCTCCTACGAGCAGTACTTC | CASSYGAGGLSYEQYF
- | TRBJ1-1 | TRBV5-6 | - | TGTGCCAGCAGCTTCCAGGGGATGGTGACTGAAGCTTTCTTT | CASSFQGMVTEAFF
- | TRBJ2-7 | TRBV5-4 | - | TGTGCCAGCAGCCCGGACAACTACGAGCAGTACTTC | CASSPDNYEQYF
TRBD2 | TRBJ2-5 | TRBV11-2 | - | TGTGCCAGCAGCCCATACGGGGGGACCCAAGAGACCCAGTACTTC | CASSPYGGTQETQYF
- | TRBJ1-1 | TRBV7-2 | - | TGTGCCAGCAGCTTAACCGGTGAAGCTTTCTTT | CASSLTGEAFF
- | TRBJ2-1 | TRBV19 | - | TGTGCCAGTAGTATCTCCCTCGGGAGCAATGAGCAGTTCTTC | CASSISLGSNEQFF
- | TRBJ2-7 | TRBV7-9 | - | TGTGCCAGCAGCTTAGAGATAAGCCCGCCGGAGCAGTACTTC | CASSLEISPPEQYF